One sample yielded the 24 T cell receptor beta chains listed below, sequenced in a study of blood T cell repertoires in COVID-19. This table comes from immunoSEQ multiplex PCR, and its TCRdb copy is limited to in-frame clones, with some not included. The profile shows roughly 140,000 clones, 80% of them singletons. The sequenced sample consisted of peripheral blood. All receptors derive from a man between 60 and 75 years old with active or convalescent COVID-19.

The rearrangement uses TRBV6-6 and TRBJ2-5; 7 bases match TRBD1. CDR3 length: 15 amino acids. The germline V gene encodes CDR1 MNHNY and CDR2 SVGAGI (reference sequence). V gave up 2 bases and J gave up 7 bases; unmatched junction bases: 10. CDR3 sequence: CASSYDRAGYGTQYF. As DNA, the CDR3 is TGTGCCAGCAGTTACGACAGGGCCGGTTATGGGACCCAGTACTTC.

The chain combines TRBV12-3 or TRBV12-4 with TRBJ2-7; D possibly corresponds to TRBD2 (7 bases). The CDR3 is 13 residues long. Trimming stripped 9 bases from V and 1 base from J, with 13 bases between. This chain's CDR3 is CASGGGFSYEQYF. In DNA, the CDR3 is TGTGCCAGTGGGGGGGGCTTTTCCTACGAGCAGTACTTC.

V and J are TRBV11-3 and TRBJ2-5, with TRBD1 matching 7 bases. Unmatched junction bases numbered 10, after V lost 1 base and J lost 5 bases. Germline V gene data show CDR1 as SGHNT and CDR2 as YENEEA. This CDR3 is 16 amino acids long. Here the CDR3 reads CASSLGGTDEGETQYF. The CDR3 DNA sequence: TGTGCCAGCAGCTTAGGGGGGACAGATGAAGGGGAGACCCAGTACTTC.

A single count supports this clone. This sequence joins TRBV6-2 or TRBV6-3 and TRBJ2-1; 7 nucleotides align to TRBD2. The germline CDR1 and CDR2 sequences are MNHEY and SVGEGT. The CDR3 totals 17 residues. Trimming took 2 bases from V and 5 from J; bases not matched to a gene: 12. The CDR3 DNA reads TGTGCCAGCAGTTACCCCCCTCTCGGGAGGAATAACAATGAGCAGTTCTTC. The encoded protein is CASSYPPLGRNNNEQFF.

The rearrangement links TRBV5-1 to TRBJ1-5; no clear D gene. V was cut by 0 bases and J by 2 bases, with 9 bases left in between. Germline assignment: CDR1 SGHRS and CDR2 YFSETQ. CDR3 length: 15 amino acids. The CDR3 protein is CASSLAGLGNQPQHF. As DNA, the CDR3 is TGCGCCAGCAGCTTGGCCGGTTTGGGCAATCAGCCCCAGCATTTT.

The rearrangement links TRBV9 to TRBJ1-1; no firm D call. V was trimmed by 0 bases and J by 0 bases, leaving 15 bases between them. The germline CDR1 and CDR2 sequences are SGDLS and YYNGEE. CDR3 length equals 17 residues. The CDR3 region is CASSVAGTEIMNTEAFF. CDR3 DNA sequence: TGTGCCAGCAGCGTAGCCGGAACGGAGATTATGAACACTGAAGCTTTCTTT.

The sample holds a few counts of this clone. The chain employs TRBV4-2 and TRBJ1-6; TRBD1 agrees at 7 bases. CDR1 and CDR2 (germline): LGHNA, YNFKEQ. Losses at the gene ends were 4 bases for V and 10 bases for J; bases not matched to a gene: 7. The CDR3 loop spans 14 amino acids. Written as DNA, the CDR3 is TGTGCCAGCAGCCTGAGGGGGCAGGCATCACCCCTCCACTTT. This translates into CASSLRGQASPLHF.

The chain is built from TRBV7-9 and TRBJ2-5; 10 bases are shared with TRBD1. After removal of 0 bases from V and 4 bases from J, the junction contained 8 bases not matched to a gene. Germline V CDR1 and CDR2: SEHNR, FQNEAQ (reference sequence). The CDR3 contains 17 residues. This CDR3 is CASSLARGTGATETQYF. CDR3 bases: TGTGCCAGCAGCTTAGCGCGGGGGACAGGGGCGACAGAGACCCAGTACTTC. The full variable domain, its missing parts supplied by reference TRBV7-9 and TRBJ2-5, is DTGVSQNPRHKITKRGQNVTFRCDPISEHNRLYWYRQTLGQGPEFLTYFQNEAQLEKSRLLSDRFSAERPKGSFSTLEIQRTEQGDSAMYLCASSLARGTGATETQYFGPGTRLLVL.

V usage is TRBV7-2 and J usage is TRBJ2-3; tentative D call: TRBD2 (5 bases). Per the germline V gene, CDR1 is SGHTA and CDR2 is FQGNSA. The V and J ends lost 1 base and 5 bases respectively, with 10 bases between them. The CDR3 is 14 residues long. For the CDR3, the DNA is TGTGCCAGCAGCTTAGACGGGAACGGAGATACGCAGTATTTT. Amino acid sequence: CASSLDGNGDTQYF.

The chain carries TRBV12-3 or TRBV12-4 and TRBJ2-7; 8 bases match TRBD1. The CDR3 runs 13 residues. J was trimmed by 4 bases and V by 7 bases; bases with no gene match: 6. The CDR3, as DNA: TGTGCCAGCAAGCCCCGGGACAGGTACGAGCAGTACTTC. Amino acid sequence: CASKPRDRYEQYF.

This chain links TRBV19 with TRBJ2-5, with D perhaps matching TRBD2 (7 bases). Germline V gene sequence: CDR1 LNHDA, CDR2 SQIVND (reference sequence). The CDR3 runs 12 residues. The chain's CDR3 is CASGEGFETQYF. CDR3 nucleotides: TGTGCTTCAGGGGAGGGTTTCGAGACCCAGTACTTC.

The chain joins TRBV9 to TRBJ1-1, with 7 positions matching TRBD1. Losses at the gene ends were 4 bases for V and 0 bases for J; bases not matched to a gene: 6. The CDR3 length is 15 residues. Per the germline V gene, CDR1 is SGDLS and CDR2 is YYNGEE. CDR3 in amino acids: CASSPRTGMNTEAFF. The CDR3 nucleotides are TGTGCCAGCAGCCCACGGACAGGAATGAACACTGAAGCTTTCTTT.

This sequence joins TRBV30 and TRBJ2-3; maybe TRBD2 (5 bases). The CDR3 spans 14 residues. Germline CDR1 reads GTSNPN; CDR2 reads SVGIG (reference sequence). V dropped 4 bases and J dropped 0 bases, with 11 bases sitting between them. The CDR3, as DNA: TGTGCCTGGACCGGACTGACAAGCACAGATACGCAGTATTTT. Residues: CAWTGLTSTDTQYF.

The chain has TRBV11-2 and TRBJ2-3, with D uncertain. CDR3 length: 15 amino acids. CDR1 is SGHAT, CDR2 FQNNGV, per germline. Trimming pared 6 bases from V and 0 bases from J, leaving 13 bases between. The CDR3, as DNA: TGTGCCAGCAGTCCCCGGTTCTCTAGCACAGATACGCAGTATTTT. It codes for CASSPRFSSTDTQYF.

The CDR3 DNA is TGTGCCAGCAGTGCGAATCCGGGACTAGCATGGGAGACCCAGTACTTC. Its protein product is CASSANPGLAWETQYF. J is TRBJ2-5 and V is TRBV2, with TRBD2 matching over 9 bases. Germline V lookup: CDR1 SNHLY, CDR2 FYNNEI. CDR3 size: 16 residues. Trimming at V came to 4 bases and at J to 5 bases, leaving 11 bases not matched to a gene.

This chain uses TRBV6-2 or TRBV6-3 with TRBJ1-5; 9 nucleotides line up with TRBD1. Looked up from germline, CDR1 is MNHEY and CDR2 is SVGEGT. The CDR3 sequence is 17 residues long. V was pared by 5 bases and J by 6 bases, with 14 bases of the junction left unmatched. CDR3 region: CASSLRGTGSGGQPQHF. In DNA form, the CDR3 reads TGTGCCAGCAGTCTTCGTGGGACAGGGTCCGGGGGTCAGCCCCAGCATTTT.

The chain carries TRBV6-2 or TRBV6-3 and TRBJ1-6; no definite D call. Trimming pared 4 bases from V and 9 bases from J, leaving 10 bases between. Per germline, CDR1 MNHEY and CDR2 SVGEGT. The CDR3 totals 13 residues. CDR3 bases: TGTGCCAGCAGTTCTTGGGAGGGTTCACCCCTCCACTTT. This encodes CASSSWEGSPLHF.

The rearrangement uses TRBV28 and TRBJ1-3; no reliable D call. The CDR3 is 15 residues long. Germline V CDR1 and CDR2: MDHEN, SYDVKM. The V end was cut by 2 bases, the J end by 0 bases, with 8 bases between. The CDR3 loop reads CASSLHGSSGNTIYF. CDR3 DNA sequence: TGTGCCAGCAGTTTACACGGGTCCTCTGGAAACACCATATATTTT.

V usage is TRBV7-2 and J usage is TRBJ1-2; 7 bases match TRBD1. The CDR3 spans 13 residues. The J segment lost 3 bases and the V segment lost 5 bases, leaving 3 bases of the junction unmatched. The V gene's germline CDR1 is SGHTA and CDR2 FQGNSA. CDR3 DNA: TGTGCCAGCAGCCCGGGGACAGACTATGGCTACACCTTC. Its translation is CASSPGTDYGYTF.

The sample holds one count of this clone. This chain links TRBV29-1 with TRBJ2-2; 10 bases map to TRBD1. From germline, CDR1 is SQVTM and CDR2 ANQGSEA. This CDR3 has 15 amino acids. Trimming took 4 bases from V and 4 from J; bases not matched to a gene: 6. The CDR3: CSVGGGQGVTGELFF. CDR3 DNA: TGCAGCGTTGGGGGAGGACAGGGGGTCACCGGGGAGCTGTTTTTT.

This clone came up a few times. This chain connects TRBV6-5 to TRBJ2-1; TRBD2 agrees at 12 bases. J lost 9 bases, V lost 4 bases, and 10 bases had no gene match. The CDR3 runs to 16 residues. Germline CDR1 reads MNHEY; CDR2 reads SVGAGI. As DNA, the CDR3 is TGTGCCAGCAGTTCGGGGCTAGCGGGAGGGGTGGGTGAGCAGTTCTTC. As protein: CASSSGLAGGVGEQFF.

This clone was observed a handful of times. The V call is TRBV12-3 or TRBV12-4, the J call TRBJ1-5, with D possibly matching TRBD1 (5 bases). The length of the CDR3 is 13 residues. V lost 6 bases, J lost 4 bases, and 10 bases lay in between. CDR3 coding DNA: TGTGCCAGCAGCCCCCGACAGAATCAGCCCCAGCATTTT. Translation gives CASSPRQNQPQHF.

The chain couples TRBV24-1 to TRBJ1-4, with 7 bases that match TRBD1. Germline V gene lookup returns CDR1 KGHDR and CDR2 SFDVKD. V lost 3 bases, J lost 9 bases, and 3 bases stayed unmatched. The CDR3 covers 13 residues. The CDR3 nucleotides read TGTGCCACCAGTGATCCGGGACAGAAAAAACTGTTTTTT. It codes for CATSDPGQKKLFF.

The J gene is TRBJ2-7, the V gene TRBV25-1, with TRBD2 matching 9 bases. Germline CDR1 reads MGHDK; CDR2 reads SYGVNS. V was clipped by 7 bases and J by 7 bases; unmatched bases: 14. CDR3 length: 15 residues. The CDR3, as DNA: TGTGCCAGCACCCCCTCAACTAGCGGGTTAATAGAGCAGTACTTC. This sequence encodes CASTPSTSGLIEQYF.